One and the same sample provided the 29 T cell receptor beta chains below, sequenced in a study of identifying expanded T cells in peripheral blood. Assay: immunoSEQ multiplex PCR; the TCRdb copy retains only in-frame clones and omits some. The sample lists about 120,000 clones; about 80% were seen once. The sample was blood. These receptors were obtained from a person aged 18 to 75 in good health.

The chain links TRBV2 to TRBJ1-2, with D unclear. Germline V gene lookup returns CDR1 SNHLY and CDR2 FYNNEI. The CDR3 spans 14 residues. Trimming removed 5 bases at V and 8 bases at J, with 18 bases between. CDR3 sequence (DNA): TGTGCCAGCAGTCCCGGACGGTCGGGATGGGGCTACACCTTC. Translated, it gives CASSPGRSGWGYTF.

The rearrangement joins TRBV5-1 to TRBJ2-5; D is possibly TRBD1 (5 bases). The length of the CDR3 is 15 residues. Germline CDR1 reads SGHRS; CDR2 reads YFSETQ. V was pared by 4 bases and J by 0 bases, with 13 bases between. The CDR3 here is CASSNVQGYQETQYF. The CDR3 DNA sequence: TGCGCCAGCAGCAACGTTCAGGGTTACCAAGAGACCCAGTACTTC.

The chain is built from TRBV10-3 and TRBJ2-7; 13 bases match TRBD2. CDR3 length equals 14 residues. V gave up 6 bases and J gave up 2 bases; unmatched junction bases: 1. Looked up from germline, CDR1 is ENHRY and CDR2 is SYGVKD. The CDR3 sequence is CAIRGTSGTYEQYF. In nucleotides, the CDR3 is TGTGCCATCAGAGGGACTAGCGGGACCTACGAGCAGTACTTC.

This chain connects TRBV7-2 to TRBJ2-3; D gene unclear. Looked up from germline, CDR1 is SGHTA and CDR2 is FQGNSA. This CDR3 is built from 12 residues. V was cut by 4 bases and J by 5 bases, with 7 bases left in between. Here the CDR3 reads CASSWTKDTQYF. The CDR3 bases are TGTGCCAGCAGCTGGACGAAAGATACGCAGTATTTT.

V gene TRBV7-9 combines with J gene TRBJ1-1; D not certain. V lost 5 bases and J 1 base, leaving 14 bases between the germline ends. The CDR3 sequence is 15 residues long. Per the germline V gene, CDR1 is SEHNR and CDR2 is FQNEAQ (reference sequence). The DNA for the CDR3 is TGTGCCAGCAGCCCTTTCTCGGAAAGGAACACTGAAGCTTTCTTT. This codes for CASSPFSERNTEAFF. Full variable domain (outside the CDR3, taken from reference TRBV7-9 and TRBJ1-1): DTGVSQNPRHKITKRGQNVTFRCDPISEHNRLYWYRQTLGQGPEFLTYFQNEAQLEKSRLLSDRFSAERPKGSFSTLEIQRTEQGDSAMYLCASSPFSERNTEAFFGQGTRLTVV.

The chain has TRBV5-4 and TRBJ1-2; possible D gene TRBD1, 5 bases. Germline CDR1 is SGHNT and CDR2 is YYREEE (reference sequence). This CDR3 has 13 residues. Trimming took off 4 bases at V and 8 bases at J, with 15 bases between the two ends. CDR3 residues: CASSALGGEGYTF. CDR3 nucleotide sequence: TGTGCCAGCAGCGCTCTTGGGGGGGAGGGCTACACCTTC. Complete variable domain (other parts from reference TRBV5-4 and TRBJ1-2): ETGVTQSPTHLIKTRGQQVTLRCSSQSGHNTVSWYQQALGQGPQFIFQYYREEENGRGNFPPRFSGLQFPNYSSELNVNALELDDSALYLCASSALGGEGYTFGSGTRLTVV.

This sequence joins TRBV6-5 and TRBJ1-2; D unclear. Looked up from germline, CDR1 is MNHEY and CDR2 is SVGAGI. The ends were cut back, 4 bases at V and 4 bases at J, with 13 bases in the middle. This CDR3 has 14 amino acids. The CDR3 here is CASSSHLSLYGYTF. The CDR3 DNA sequence: TGTGCCAGCAGTTCGCACCTATCACTCTATGGCTACACCTTC.

The chain has TRBV6-5 and TRBJ1-5; the match to TRBD1 covers 9 bases. The CDR3 sequence is 14 residues long. The V and J ends lost 6 bases and 7 bases, in that order; junction bases with no gene match: 7. Looked up from germline, CDR1 is MNHEY and CDR2 is SVGAGI. The CDR3 here is CASRLTGGRQPQHF. The CDR3 DNA sequence: TGTGCCAGCAGACTTACAGGGGGCAGGCAGCCCCAGCATTTT.

The chain employs TRBV5-1 and TRBJ2-3, with 12 positions matching TRBD2. CDR3 size: 16 residues. CDR1 and CDR2 from the germline V gene are SGHRS and YFSETQ. V lost 5 bases and J lost 0; bases outside the gene matches: 4. The CDR3 protein is CASRFGTSGSTDTQYF. CDR3 nucleotides: TGCGCCAGCAGGTTTGGGACTAGCGGGAGCACAGATACGCAGTATTTT.

The V call is TRBV4-1, the J call TRBJ2-7, with D perhaps matching TRBD1 (6 bases). Trimming pared 0 bases from V and 5 bases from J, leaving 20 bases between. CDR1 is MGHRA and CDR2 is YSYEKL in the germline V gene. The CDR3 totals 17 residues. The CDR3 reads CASSQDNAQGSRNEQYF. The CDR3 DNA follows: TGCGCCAGCAGCCAAGATAATGCACAGGGCAGTAGGAACGAGCAGTACTTC.

The J gene is TRBJ1-6, the V gene TRBV19; D is ambiguous. CDR1 and CDR2 (germline): LNHDA, SQIVND (reference sequence). Deletions cut 8 bases from V and 7 bases from J, with 12 bases between. This CDR3 spans 13 amino acids. The CDR3 DNA follows: TGTGCCAGTTCGACGGGAGCCAATTCACCCCTCCACTTT. Amino acids: CASSTGANSPLHF.

The chain is built from TRBV10-3 and TRBJ1-2, with D possibly TRBD1 on 5 matching bases. V lost 3 bases and J lost 4, with 12 bases in between. The CDR3 is 14 amino acids. CDR1 is ENHRY and CDR2 is SYGVKD in the germline V gene. CDR3 bases: TGTGCCATCAGTGAATGGGACGCGGTCTATGGCTACACCTTC. Its translation: CAISEWDAVYGYTF.

The chain recombines TRBV11-2 with TRBJ2-7; tentative D call: TRBD1 (7 bases). This CDR3 spans 16 amino acids. The germline V gene has CDR1 SGHAT and CDR2 FQNNGV. V was clipped by 3 bases and J by 3 bases, with 18 bases between them. CDR3 in amino acids: CASSFGGRTGLYEQYF. Here the CDR3 DNA reads TGTGCCAGCAGCTTTGGGGGGCGGACAGGCCTCTACGAGCAGTACTTC.

As concerns this clone: A read error may produce the germline difference seen at one junction end. This chain links TRBV14 with TRBJ2-5; no definite D call. The CDR3 covers 12 residues. From germline, CDR1 is SGHDN and CDR2 FVKESK. The CDR3 here is CASSPTGLIRDF. CDR3 coding DNA: TGTGCCAGCAGCCCGACCGGGCTGATCCGAGACTTC.

Comments on this clone: The sample has other DNA sequences that encode this CDR3 too. The J gene is TRBJ1-5, the V gene TRBV19; D may be TRBD1 (5 bases). Germline CDR1 LNHDA, CDR2 SQIVND (reference sequence). Between the trimmed V and J ends, which lost 5 bases and 9 bases, there was a span of 11 bases. This CDR3 is built from 12 residues. The DNA for the CDR3 is TGTGCCAGTAGTCTTTGGGGGATGCCCCAGCATTTT. Translating it yields CASSLWGMPQHF. Filled out from reference TRBV19 and TRBJ1-5, the complete variable domain reads DGGITQSPKYLFRKEGQNVTLSCEQNLNHDAMYWYRQDPGQGLRLIYYSQIVNDFQKGDIAEGYSVSREKKESFPLTVTSAQKNPTAFYLCASSLWGMPQHFGDGTRLSIL.

As regards this clone: Germline is not matched at one junction end, which may reflect a read error. The chain uses TRBV5-6 and TRBJ2-1; D is possibly TRBD2 (5 bases). The CDR3 contains 12 residues. Germline V lookup: CDR1 SGHDT, CDR2 YYEEEE. CDR3 DNA sequence: TGTGCCAGCAGCTTGGGAAACGGACTTGCGATCTTC. Translated: CASSLGNGLAIF.

The chain has TRBV4-1 and TRBJ1-5; D unclear. The V end was cut by 2 bases, the J end by 4 bases, with 6 bases between. The CDR3 spans 13 residues. The V gene's germline CDR1 is MGHRA and CDR2 YSYEKL. The CDR3 sequence: CASSQSGNQPQHF. DNA for the CDR3: TGCGCCAGCAGCCAATCTGGGAATCAGCCCCAGCATTTT.

The V gene is TRBV6-6, the J gene TRBJ2-7; D is undetermined. The CDR3 sequence is 13 residues long. Germline V gene data show CDR1 as MNHNY and CDR2 as SVGAGI (reference sequence). Trimming took off 8 bases at V and 0 bases at J, with 11 bases between the two ends. The CDR3 DNA reads TGTGCCAGCTCCCGGAGCGTCTCCTACGAGCAGTACTTC. As protein: CASSRSVSYEQYF.

The chain links TRBV18 to TRBJ2-7; maybe TRBD1 (5 bases). V was shortened by 5 bases and J by 5 bases, with 16 bases between the two germline ends. This CDR3 has 14 residues. Germline-derived CDR1 and CDR2 are KGHSH and LQKENI. CDR3 DNA: TGTGCCAGCTCAGCTGCCCGAAAGGGGAACGAGCAGTACTTC. Its protein product is CASSAARKGNEQYF.

This clone was counted between two and nine times. The chain links TRBV20-1 to TRBJ1-2; D is possibly TRBD1 (5 bases). This CDR3 contains 11 residues. Germline loops: CDR1 DFQATT, CDR2 SNEGSKA (reference sequence). The CDR3 loop is CSAPRGDGYTF. The CDR3 DNA sequence: TGCAGCGCCCCACGGGGCGATGGCTACACCTTC.

This clone was picked up one time. The rearrangement uses TRBV11-2 and TRBJ1-3; no clear D. CDR3 length: 13 amino acids. V dropped 0 bases and J dropped 4 bases, with 4 bases sitting between them. Germline CDR1 and CDR2: SGHAT and FQNNGV. The CDR3 nucleotides are TGTGCCAGCAGCTTAGAATGGGGAAACACCATATATTTT. This encodes CASSLEWGNTIYF.

The J gene is TRBJ1-6, the V gene TRBV7-2, with TRBD1 as a possible D gene (6 bases). Trimming left V 5 bases short and J 7 bases short, with 9 bases between. In germline, CDR1 is SGHTA, CDR2 FQGNSA. The CDR3 is made up of 13 amino acids. The CDR3 DNA follows: TGTGCCAGCAGCCCCCAGGGGAATTCACCCCTCCACTTT. Translating gives CASSPQGNSPLHF.

This chain uses TRBV5-1 with TRBJ2-3; D is possibly TRBD1 (6 bases). Germline V gives CDR1 SGHRS, CDR2 YFSETQ. The CDR3 spans 17 residues. V was trimmed by 5 bases and J by 2 bases, leaving 21 bases between them. CDR3 sequence reads: CASREGSQGIYTDTQYF. The CDR3, as DNA: TGCGCCAGCAGAGAAGGATCTCAGGGGATTTACACAGATACGCAGTATTTT.

The V call is TRBV7-2, the J call TRBJ2-4, with no clear D. The CDR3 length is 15 residues. Germline-derived CDR1 and CDR2 are SGHTA and FQGNSA. V lost 1 base and J 5 bases, leaving 12 bases between the germline ends. The CDR3 loop is CASSLEGWGENIQYF. The CDR3 region has the DNA TGTGCCAGCAGCTTAGAAGGGTGGGGTGAAAACATTCAGTACTTC. Filled out from reference TRBV7-2 and TRBJ2-4, the complete variable domain reads GAGVSQSPSNKVTEKGKDVELRCDPISGHTALYWYRQSLGQGLEFLIYFQGNSAPDKSGLPSDRFSAERTGGSVSTLTIQRTQQEDSAVYLCASSLEGWGENIQYFGAGTRLSVL.

This sequence joins TRBV18 and TRBJ2-1; 8 nucleotides align to TRBD1. The CDR3 loop spans 16 amino acids. J was trimmed by 4 bases and V by 0 bases; bases with no gene match: 5. CDR1 is KGHSH, CDR2 LQKENI, per germline. CDR3 sequence (DNA): TGTGCCAGCTCACCACCGCGAACAGGGGGATACAATGAGCAGTTCTTC. Translating gives CASSPPRTGGYNEQFF. Supplemented by reference TRBV18 and TRBJ2-1, the full variable domain reads NAGVMQNPRHLVRRRGQEARLRCSPMKGHSHVYWYRQLPEEGLKFMVYLQKENIIDESGMPKERFSAEFPKEGPSILRIQQVVRGDSAAYFCASSPPRTGGYNEQFFGPGTRLTVL.

V is TRBV7-9 and J is TRBJ1-3; D gene ambiguous. V was trimmed by 5 bases and J by 4 bases, leaving 6 bases between them. Per germline, CDR1 SEHNR and CDR2 FQNEAQ (reference sequence). CDR3 length: 12 residues. CDR3 residues: CASSHEGNTIYF. The CDR3 region has the DNA TGTGCCAGCAGCCACGAGGGAAACACCATATATTTT.

The chain combines TRBV6-5 with TRBJ2-5; no reliable D call. CDR1 MNHEY and CDR2 SVGAGI come from the germline V gene. The CDR3 has 13 amino acids. V was pared by 6 bases and J by 7 bases, with 15 bases between. CDR3 sequence: CASSLDLTGTQYF. The CDR3 DNA reads as TGTGCCAGCAGCCTGGACCTTACTGGGACCCAGTACTTC.

The chain employs TRBV18 and TRBJ2-2; 10 bases map to TRBD2. The length of the CDR3 is 17 residues. With V trimmed by 2 bases and J by 8 bases, 11 bases remained unmatched. Germline V CDR1 and CDR2: KGHSH, LQKENI. DNA for the CDR3: TGTGCCAGCTCACCATTCACTTCCGGGACTAGCGCGGGGGAGCTGTTTTTT. Translated: CASSPFTSGTSAGELFF.

This clone was observed a single time. This chain uses TRBV6-5 with TRBJ1-2; D is unclear. CDR1 is MNHEY, CDR2 SVGAGI, per germline. The CDR3 has 14 amino acids. Trimming left V 0 bases short and J 4 bases short, with 9 bases between. CDR3 bases: TGTGCCAGCAGTTACTCGAGACGGACCTATGGCTACACCTTC. It codes for CASSYSRRTYGYTF.